These 5 T cell receptor beta chains were all obtained from the same sample, sequenced in a study of PD-1 blockade in classical Hodgkin lymphoma. Profiling relied on immunoSEQ multiplex PCR, and the TCRdb table lists in-frame clones only, not all of them. The data show some 26,000 clones, 65% to 85% seen once. All patients experienced relapse after autologous stem cell transplantation, and brentuximab vedotin exposure was variable. Isolation of CD4+ T cells from thawed PBMCs was performed by magnetic negative selection. This material consisted of CD4+ T cells from blood, taken at baseline. All receptors come from a human donor with classical Hodgkin lymphoma.

The rearrangement links TRBV18 to TRBJ1-1, with TRBD1 matching over 8 bases. CDR1 is KGHSH, CDR2 LQKENI, per germline. CDR3 length: 15 residues. The V and J ends lost 6 bases and 1 base, in that order; junction bases with no gene match: 7. Here the CDR3 DNA reads TGTGCCAGCTCGCAAGGACAGGGAACGAACACTGAAGCTTTCTTT. Protein sequence: CASSQGQGTNTEAFF. Complete variable domain (other parts from reference TRBV18 and TRBJ1-1): NAGVMQNPRHLVRRRGQEARLRCSPMKGHSHVYWYRQLPEEGLKFMVYLQKENIIDESGMPKERFSAEFPKEGPSILRIQQVVRGDSAAYFCASSQGQGTNTEAFFGQGTRLTVV.

J is TRBJ1-3 and V is TRBV5-1; no firm D call. Germline CDR1 is SGHRS and CDR2 is YFSETQ. The CDR3 is made up of 14 amino acids. Trimming removed 0 bases at V and 3 bases at J, with 7 bases between. DNA for the CDR3: TGCGCCAGCAGCTTGGCCGGGTATGGAAACACCATATATTTT. This encodes CASSLAGYGNTIYF.

CDR3 residues: CAISESANTEAFF. CDR3 bases: TGTGCCATCAGTGAGTCAGCGAACACTGAAGCTTTCTTT. V gene TRBV10-3 combines with J gene TRBJ1-1; D unclear. V lost 0 bases to trimming and J lost 1 base, with 3 bases between them. The germline V gene encodes CDR1 ENHRY and CDR2 SYGVKD. The CDR3 is 13 residues long.

The chain combines TRBV27 with TRBJ1-2, with 7 positions matching TRBD1. V gave up 6 bases and J gave up 7 bases; unmatched junction bases: 11. The CDR3 is 14 residues long. Germline CDR1 reads MNHEY; CDR2 reads SMNVEV (reference sequence). Written as DNA, the CDR3 is TGTGCCAGCAGACAGGGGAGGCAGGGCGGTGGCTACACCTTC. This sequence encodes CASRQGRQGGGYTF.

The chain combines TRBV2 with TRBJ2-1; D unclear. Germline V lookup: CDR1 SNHLY, CDR2 FYNNEI. This CDR3 spans 14 amino acids. The V gene lost 8 bases and the J gene lost 1 base, with 12 bases spanning the gap. Here the CDR3 reads CASFRDGSYNEQFF. CDR3 DNA sequence: TGTGCCAGCTTCCGAGACGGATCCTACAATGAGCAGTTCTTC.